This T cell receptor beta chain is from a study of T cell changes during pregnancy in multiple sclerosis. The CDR3 is made up of 14 amino acids. V lost 4 bases, J lost 6 bases, and 5 bases stayed unmatched. Germline CDR1 reads SNHLY; CDR2 reads FYNNEI. Clones were read by immunoSEQ multiplex PCR, and TCRdb kept only the in-frame ones, dropping some. Of over 85,000 clones in the sample, 90% were seen once. This clonotype originated in a female donor in good health, enrolled as a control in a pregnancy study. This specimen was peripheral blood, taken in the second trimester of pregnancy. This chain connects TRBV2 to TRBJ1-2; TRBD1 matches 10 bases. The CDR3 nucleotides read TGTGCCAGCAGTGGGTTGGGACAGGGGAATGGCTACACCTTC. This codes for CASSGLGQGNGYTF.